Described below is a single TCR beta chain sequence and its context. The antigen it binds to is not known. No quality values exist for individual bases; no much larger clone is one base distant. The data stem from a study of CD8+ T cells in alopecia areata (dated by TCRdb to about 2018). Context from the whole study: To study T cell clonal expansion in alopecia areata, the researchers applied high-throughput TCRbeta sequencing to both the C3H/HeJ mouse model and human patients. TCRbeta CDR3 regions were amplified by immunoSEQ multiplex PCR using 35 Vbeta forward and 13 Jbeta reverse primers. Scalp tissue and sorted CD4+ and CD8+ peripheral blood T cells from patchy and totalis/universalis alopecia areata patients and from healthy controls were covered by human TCRbeta sequencing. Scalp clonality was compared among normal scalp (n=4), patchy alopecia areata scalp (n=8), and alopecia totalis/universalis scalp (n=8). RNA was obtained with the PAXgene miRNA kit for fixed scalp, the miRNeasy kit for PBMCs, and the RNeasy kit for mouse skin.

Library preparation used the immunoSEQ multiplex PCR assay. For TCR sequencing, RNA was extracted from every sample and reverse transcribed into cDNA to serve as template. First-strand cDNA was synthesized with SuperScript III using a 2:1 mix of oligo-dT and random hexamers. A synthetic immune receptor repertoire was used to gauge amplification bias, and whatever bias remained was removed computationally. The study's own analysis went as follows. Raw reads were preprocessed for error removal, and CDR3 was defined according to IMGT conventions as running from the conserved cysteine to phenylalanine. Clonality was computed by normalizing Shannon entropy by log2 of the number of productive unique TCRs and subtracting the result from 1. CD4 or CD8 identity of scalp clones was inferred by cross-referencing scalp TCRbeta sequences with sorted blood CD4 and CD8 repertoires. TCRdb holds this immuneACCESS table with in-frame rearrangements only. Some clones are missing; in checked studies, unresolved V genes explain under half, and the rest has no known cause. That table is the source of V, J and clone size, and D and trimming were worked out from the DNA. Present in this sample are 100,000 to 150,000 clones, roughly two thirds of which were seen just once. The ten largest clones represent roughly 3.1% of the sample.

V is pared back by 2 bases and J by 1 base, with 5 bases lying between the germline termini. The germline V gene (reference sequence) sets CDR1 to SEHNR and CDR2 to FQNEAQ. The CDR3 measures 13 amino acids from cysteine to phenylalanine. Just CDR3 DNA is preserved here, 39 bases in frame from base 1. PBMCs were isolated by density centrifugation and stained for CD3, CD4 and CD8, after which CD4+ and CD8+ T cells were sorted on a FACSAria. Unaffected controls provided scalp biopsies and blood samples. Overall results and qualifications from the work: Compared with mice, TCR sequences shared between patients were less clear, possibly partly because of HLA diversity across the patient population. Higher clonality and more expanded CD8+ clones were observed in lesional scalp than in normal scalp, particularly in alopecia totalis/universalis, a finding suggestive of antigenic drive. Unlike mouse skin, which is dominated by gammadelta T cells, normal human skin has resident alphabeta T cells that are also sequenced, and this complicates analysis of the scalp TCR repertoire.

This receptor was taken from a human donor in good health. The chain was built from TRBV7-9 and TRBJ1-1; the D segment cannot be called with confidence. Sequenced material: CD4+ T cells sorted from blood. CDR3 sequence: CASSLIPNTEAFF. The DNA reads TGTGCCAGCAGCTTAATTCCGAACACTGAAGCTTTCTTT.